This entry lists 29 T cell receptor beta chains sequenced from one sample in a study of T-cell memory formation after mild COVID-19 (dated by TCRdb to about 2021). Library generation was performed with 5' RACE. Sequencing was carried out with an Illumina NovaSeq 6000. The raw public reads went through TCRdb reprocessing: fastp at Q25, MiXCR clone calling, in-frame beta chains kept. Rows with one shared CDR3 protein collapse into an entry with the most common genes and DNA. The sample table lists 300,000 to 350,000 distinct CDR3 sequences, approximately 15% of them with a count of one. About a fifth of the sample rests with the top ten. The sample taken for sequencing was PBMCs or a T cell subset sorted from them (not recorded which). Receptors were obtained from a young man who had mild COVID-19 (a few samples of this study predate the infection). The sample titles of this study are shuffled in the database, so cell type and time point are left out; the donor was told from shared clones.

The chain employs TRBV6-2 or TRBV6-3 and TRBJ1-5; D gene unclear. V dropped 5 bases and J dropped 3 bases, with 17 bases sitting between them. The germline V gene has CDR1 MNHEY and CDR2 SVGEGT. The CDR3 has 16 residues. The DNA for the CDR3 is TGTGCCAGCAGTCCCATGGGAAGGGCTTACAATCAGCCCCAGCATTTT. Amino acids: CASSPMGRAYNQPQHF.

The CDR3 nucleotides read TGTGCCAGCAGTTGGCGTACAGGGGGTGGCTACACCTTC. It yields the protein CASSWRTGGGYTF. The chain is built from TRBV12-3 or TRBV12-4 and TRBJ1-2, with 8 nucleotides matching TRBD1. The CDR3 has 13 residues. The V segment lost 4 bases and the J segment 7 bases; nucleotides outside the gene matches: 5.

This clonotype occurred many times. This chain connects TRBV6-5 to TRBJ2-3, with 9 bases that match TRBD2. The CDR3 contains 13 residues. Germline V gene lookup returns CDR1 MNHEY and CDR2 SVGAGI. V lost 8 bases, J lost 3 bases, and 3 bases stayed unmatched. The chain's CDR3 is CASFAGGTDTQYF. Written as DNA, the CDR3 is TGTGCCAGCTTCGCGGGGGGGACAGATACGCAGTATTTT.

This clonotype was recorded a few times. The chain carries TRBV6-5 and TRBJ1-1, with no clear D. V dropped 6 bases and J dropped 1 base, with 15 bases sitting between them. Germline V gives CDR1 MNHEY, CDR2 SVGAGI. The CDR3 has 15 residues. The CDR3 loop reads CASSLTRGGNTEAFF. Written as DNA, the CDR3 is TGTGCCAGCAGCCTAACGAGAGGAGGGAACACTGAAGCTTTCTTT.

This clonotype was counted only a few times. The V and J genes are TRBV6-2 or TRBV6-3 and TRBJ2-5, with 10 bases identical to TRBD2. The CDR3 loop spans 14 amino acids. Trimming removed 6 bases from V and 3 bases from J; junction bases left unmatched: 4. Germline V gives CDR1 MNHEY, CDR2 SVGEGT. DNA of the CDR3: TGTGCCAGCAGGCCCGGACTAGCGGAAGAGACCCAGTACTTC. The encoded protein is CASRPGLAEETQYF.

The sample holds many counts of this clonotype. The CDR3 reads CASSPRFPGWETQYF. The DNA of the CDR3 is TGCGCCAGCAGCCCCCGTTTCCCAGGCTGGGAGACCCAGTACTTC. V usage is TRBV5-1 and J usage is TRBJ2-5; D gene ambiguous. The CDR3 has 15 residues. The V end was cut by 4 bases, the J end by 5 bases, with 18 bases between. The germline CDR1 and CDR2 sequences are SGHRS and YFSETQ.

The chain employs TRBV10-3 and TRBJ2-3, with 12 bases aligning to TRBD2. The CDR3 totals 20 residues. Germline V lookup: CDR1 ENHRY, CDR2 SYGVKD. V lost 4 bases to trimming and J lost 0 bases; unmatched junction nucleotides: 14. Here the CDR3 reads CAISALTSLAGGRSTDTQYF. The CDR3 DNA follows: TGTGCCATCAGTGCCCTCACGTCACTAGCGGGGGGCAGAAGCACAGATACGCAGTATTTT.

V and J are TRBV11-2 and TRBJ2-3; D might be TRBD1 (6 bases). The CDR3 covers 16 residues. V was cut by 4 bases and J by 7 bases, with 21 bases left in between. Germline CDR1 and CDR2: SGHAT and FQNNGV. CDR3 bases: TGTGCCAGCAGCTACCTACAGGGTGGGACGGGTAATACGCAGTATTTT. This codes for CASSYLQGGTGNTQYF.

This chain joins TRBV20-1 and TRBJ2-1; tentative D call: TRBD1 (6 bases). V was cut by 3 bases and J by 0 bases, with 9 bases left in between. CDR1 is DFQATT, CDR2 SNEGSKA, per germline (reference sequence). This CDR3 is built from 14 residues. In DNA form, the CDR3 reads TGCAGTGCTAGCCGGGACAACTCCTACAATGAGCAGTTCTTC. Translating it yields CSASRDNSYNEQFF.

The chain couples TRBV5-1 to TRBJ2-1; D not certain. The germline V gene has CDR1 SGHRS and CDR2 YFSETQ. The CDR3 covers 19 residues. V was cut by 0 bases and J by 0 bases, with 19 bases left in between. The CDR3 region has the DNA TGCGCCAGCAGCTTGGTCTCTCCCGACTTTATGAGCTCCTACAATGAGCAGTTCTTC. This sequence encodes CASSLVSPDFMSSYNEQFF.

This clonotype was detected a few times. The rearrangement uses TRBV7-9 and TRBJ1-1, with 7 nucleotides matching TRBD1. This CDR3 contains 13 residues. Trimming cost V 5 bases and J 8 bases; bases outside gene matches: 8. Germline V gene sequence: CDR1 SEHNR, CDR2 FQNEAQ (reference sequence). The CDR3 nucleotides are TGTGCCAGCAGCCAGTGGGACAGCCAAGAAGCTTTCTTT. It codes for CASSQWDSQEAFF.

At least ten counts were recorded for this clonotype. The chain recombines TRBV5-1 with TRBJ1-2; D is perhaps TRBD1 (5 bases). CDR1 is SGHRS and CDR2 is YFSETQ in the germline V gene. The germline V and J ends were trimmed by 4 bases and 4 bases, with 8 bases remaining between them. The CDR3 extends over 12 amino acids. The chain's CDR3 is CASSPGAYGYTF. The CDR3 nucleotides are TGCGCCAGCAGCCCCGGGGCCTATGGCTACACCTTC.

J is TRBJ2-1 and V is TRBV12-5; tentative D call: TRBD1 (5 bases). V gave up 5 bases and J gave up 7 bases, with 12 bases separating them. Germline V lookup: CDR1 LGHNT, CDR2 FRNRAP. The CDR3 loop spans 13 amino acids. The CDR3 nucleotides read TGTGCTAGTGGTAGTCAGGGTCGGAATGAGCAGTTCTTC. As protein: CASGSQGRNEQFF.

This clonotype was observed a handful of times. V usage is TRBV6-1 and J usage is TRBJ2-2; no clear D. This CDR3 spans 14 amino acids. Germline CDR1 MNHNS, CDR2 SASEGT. V dropped 10 bases and J dropped 2 bases, with 14 bases sitting between them. This CDR3 is CAILGRINTGELFF. The CDR3 nucleotides are TGTGCCATCCTGGGCAGGATTAACACCGGGGAGCTGTTTTTT.

This clonotype was seen only a few times. This chain connects TRBV18 to TRBJ2-7, with D perhaps TRBD2 (5 bases). The CDR3 is made up of 13 amino acids. The germline V and J ends were trimmed by 2 bases and 6 bases, with 11 bases remaining between them. Germline V gene lookup returns CDR1 KGHSH and CDR2 LQKENI. CDR3 nucleotide sequence: TGTGCCAGCTCACCAGTAGAGGGTCTCGAGCAGTACGTC. Translated, it gives CASSPVEGLEQYV.

This sequence joins TRBV9 and TRBJ2-1; possible D gene TRBD1, 6 bases. V gave up 6 bases and J gave up 0 bases, with 13 bases separating them. The CDR3 extends over 15 amino acids. CDR1 SGDLS and CDR2 YYNGEE come from the germline V gene. CDR3 in amino acids: CASTRQGSSYNEQFF. DNA of the CDR3: TGTGCCAGCACTAGGCAGGGGAGCTCCTACAATGAGCAGTTCTTC. The complete variable domain, with remaining parts taken from reference TRBV9 and TRBJ2-1, reads DSGVTQTPKHLITATGQRVTLRCSPRSGDLSVYWYQQSLDQGLQFLIQYYNGEERAKGNILERFSAQQFPDLHSELNLSSLELGDSALYFCASTRQGSSYNEQFFGPGTRLTVL.

This clonotype was counted a few times. The J gene is TRBJ2-5, the V gene TRBV7-9, with D unclear. This CDR3 has 18 amino acids. Germline V gene lookup returns CDR1 SEHNR and CDR2 FQNEAQ (reference sequence). V was clipped by 5 bases and J by 2 bases, with 24 bases between them. Written as DNA, the CDR3 is TGTGCCAGCAGCCAAACGGGCAGTTTATGGACCGTTCAAGAGACCCAGTACTTC. This sequence encodes CASSQTGSLWTVQETQYF. The full variable domain, with the rest looked up from reference TRBV7-9 and TRBJ2-5, is DTGVSQNPRHKITKRGQNVTFRCDPISEHNRLYWYRQTLGQGPEFLTYFQNEAQLEKSRLLSDRFSAERPKGSFSTLEIQRTEQGDSAMYLCASSQTGSLWTVQETQYFGPGTRLLVL.

This clonotype was counted a few times. The chain is built from TRBV7-9 and TRBJ2-2; D might be TRBD2 (6 bases). The CDR3 is 14 amino acids. From germline, CDR1 is SEHNR and CDR2 FQNEAQ (reference sequence). Trimming pared 11 bases from V and 1 base from J, leaving 14 bases between. This chain's CDR3 is CARGNVKNTGELFF. As DNA, the CDR3 is TGTGCCCGGGGGAACGTAAAGAACACCGGGGAGCTGTTTTTT.

In its sample, this clonotype was seen a few times. The chain links TRBV4-3 to TRBJ2-2, with TRBD1 as a possible D gene (5 bases). The V gene's germline CDR1 is LGHNA and CDR2 YSLEER. V lost 1 base and J lost 4, with 7 bases in between. CDR3 length: 14 residues. The CDR3 coding sequence is TGCGCCAGCAGCCAAGGACAGTCCACCGGGGAGCTGTTTTTT. Amino acid sequence: CASSQGQSTGELFF.

This clonotype was observed a handful of times. The chain uses TRBV20-1 and TRBJ1-1, with TRBD1 as a possible D gene (5 bases). Germline V gene data show CDR1 as DFQATT and CDR2 as SNEGSKA (reference sequence). V was pared by 2 bases and J by 0 bases, with 10 bases between. The CDR3 is made up of 14 amino acids. This CDR3 is CSARPRGVNTEAFF. In DNA form, the CDR3 reads TGCAGTGCTAGACCACGGGGGGTGAACACTGAAGCTTTCTTT.

The gene calls are TRBV12-3 or TRBV12-4 and TRBJ1-6; D gene unclear. This CDR3 spans 16 amino acids. V dropped 5 bases and J dropped 1 base, with 12 bases sitting between them. The CDR3 DNA sequence: TGTGCCAGCAGTCCGCTCTCGGGGTCCTATAATTCACCCCTCCACTTT. This sequence encodes CASSPLSGSYNSPLHF.

This clonotype was seen a handful of times. The chain has TRBV9 and TRBJ1-1; D gene unclear. Trimming stripped 1 base from V and 3 bases from J, with 7 bases between. Per the germline V gene, CDR1 is SGDLS and CDR2 is YYNGEE. The CDR3 is 13 amino acids. CDR3 coding DNA: TGTGCCAGCAGCGTATCGGGCTACACTGAAGCTTTCTTT. It codes for CASSVSGYTEAFF.

This clonotype has a count of ten or more. The V gene is TRBV9, the J gene TRBJ2-1; the match to TRBD2 covers 10 bases. The CDR3 has 18 residues. After removal of 0 bases from V and 0 bases from J, the junction contained 6 bases not matched to a gene. The germline V gene encodes CDR1 SGDLS and CDR2 YYNGEE. This chain's CDR3 is CASSVGVSGGSSYNEQFF. CDR3 bases: TGTGCCAGCAGCGTAGGGGTTAGCGGGGGGAGCTCCTACAATGAGCAGTTCTTC.

There are many counts of this clonotype. This chain uses TRBV2 with TRBJ1-6; D not resolved. With 6 bases removed from V and 7 bases from J, the gap between germline ends came to 4 bases. The CDR3 covers 11 residues. Germline CDR1 reads SNHLY; CDR2 reads FYNNEI. The CDR3 is CASRGNSPLHF. CDR3 coding DNA: TGTGCCAGCAGGGGAAATTCACCCCTCCACTTT.

The CDR3 loop is CASSDPTGAFSYEQYF. The CDR3 DNA follows: TGTGCCAGCAGTGACCCGACAGGGGCTTTCTCCTACGAGCAGTACTTC. The chain links TRBV25-1 to TRBJ2-7, with 8 positions matching TRBD1. This CDR3 is 16 amino acids long. V lost 3 bases and J lost 0; bases outside the gene matches: 7. Germline V gene sequence: CDR1 MGHDK, CDR2 SYGVNS.

The J gene is TRBJ1-5, the V gene TRBV5-1; D not certain. This CDR3 contains 14 residues. Germline CDR1 SGHRS, CDR2 YFSETQ. V dropped 2 bases and J dropped 6 bases, with 12 bases sitting between them. The CDR3 loop is CASSFDGDGQPQHF. In DNA, the CDR3 is TGCGCCAGCAGCTTTGACGGAGATGGTCAGCCCCAGCATTTT.

This clonotype was observed many times. V gene TRBV3-1 combines with J gene TRBJ2-7; 11 bases map to TRBD1. J was trimmed by 10 bases and V by 4 bases; bases with no gene match: 6. From germline, CDR1 is LGHDT and CDR2 YNNKEL (reference sequence). CDR3 length equals 13 residues. CDR3 nucleotide sequence: TGTGCCAGCAGCCTTGGACAGGGGGCTGAACAGTACTTC. Translation gives CASSLGQGAEQYF.

In this sample, this clonotype turned up a few times. The chain combines TRBV6-5 with TRBJ2-5; D possibly corresponds to TRBD1 (8 bases). V dropped 6 bases and J dropped 1 base, with 18 bases sitting between them. From germline, CDR1 is MNHEY and CDR2 SVGAGI. CDR3 size: 16 residues. CDR3 residues: CASRPGQGGGQETQYF. The DNA of the CDR3 is TGTGCCAGCAGACCCGGACAGGGAGGGGGCCAAGAGACCCAGTACTTC.

This clonotype was counted a few times. The V call is TRBV3-1, the J call TRBJ2-5, with TRBD2 matching over 14 bases. The CDR3 length is 17 residues. The junction had 8 bases not matched to a gene; V was cut back by 1 base and J by 7 bases. The germline CDR1 and CDR2 sequences are LGHDT and YNNKEL (reference sequence). Written as DNA, the CDR3 is TGTGCCAGCAGCCAAGGGGGACTAGCGGGGGTCTACCGGACCCAGTACTTC. It is translated as CASSQGGLAGVYRTQYF.